This T cell receptor (beta chain) was captured in a study of Ad26.COV2.S vaccination and SARS-CoV-2 variants. Assay: immunoSEQ multiplex PCR; the TCRdb copy retains only in-frame clones and omits some. The table includes under 550,000 clones, about 93% detected once. Study results and limitations: Spike-specific TCR breadth was greater after Ad26.COV2.S than placebo.

In regard to this clone: The antigen is unknown.

Treatment here: over 15 received Ad26.COV2.S at low or high dose, single or two shots; five or six received placebo; per-sample allocation not given. Samples analyzed were those drawn on day 63 after the first vaccine or placebo injection. Vaccination employed an Ad26 vector expressing the Wuhan-strain SARS-CoV-2 spike. The source is a person between 18 and 65 years old who received the Ad26.COV2.S COVID-19 vaccine or a placebo. The input for sequencing was peripheral blood, taken in a trial of Ad26.COV2.S vaccine versus placebo.

This CDR3 reads CASSLSLREARTAAQYF. CDR3 nucleotides: TGTGCCAGCAGCTTATCATTAAGGGAGGCTAGGACGGCGGCCCAGTACTTC. The rearrangement uses TRBV7-2 and TRBJ2-5; a possible D gene is TRBD2 (6 bases). The CDR3 has 17 amino acids. Per germline, CDR1 SGHTA and CDR2 FQGNSA. V was clipped by 2 bases and J by 9 bases, with 25 bases between them.